This T cell receptor (beta chain) came from a study of cytomegalovirus exposure and HLA in healthy donors. Overall study context: There were 117 million unique TCR beta sequences, drawn from about 179 million T cells, in an earlier analysis. General study points: Donors belonging to an Asian-associated ancestry cluster reportedly showed fewer N-insertions in productive TCRs than the roughly 670-donor mean, according to what a later analysis found.

This clone has more than one count but fewer than ten. The antigen remains unidentified. Germline is not matched at one junction end, which may reflect a read error. This CDR3 has 16 amino acids. Germline values: CDR1 MDHEN, CDR2 SYDVKM. 60 Vbeta and 13 Jbeta primers were used in PCR. Assay: immunoSEQ multiplex PCR; the TCRdb copy retains only in-frame clones and omits some. This table holds 170,000 or so clones, approximately 80% found once. The source of this sequence is a woman in her thirties in good health and CMV-seronegative. The J gene is TRBJ2-6, the V gene TRBV28, with D perhaps matching TRBD1 (5 bases). The sequenced sample was PBMCs. CDR3 nucleotide sequence: TGTGCCAGCAAACAGAGTATGCGGTCTGGGGCCAACGGCCTGACTTTC. Protein product: CASKQSMRSGANGLTF.